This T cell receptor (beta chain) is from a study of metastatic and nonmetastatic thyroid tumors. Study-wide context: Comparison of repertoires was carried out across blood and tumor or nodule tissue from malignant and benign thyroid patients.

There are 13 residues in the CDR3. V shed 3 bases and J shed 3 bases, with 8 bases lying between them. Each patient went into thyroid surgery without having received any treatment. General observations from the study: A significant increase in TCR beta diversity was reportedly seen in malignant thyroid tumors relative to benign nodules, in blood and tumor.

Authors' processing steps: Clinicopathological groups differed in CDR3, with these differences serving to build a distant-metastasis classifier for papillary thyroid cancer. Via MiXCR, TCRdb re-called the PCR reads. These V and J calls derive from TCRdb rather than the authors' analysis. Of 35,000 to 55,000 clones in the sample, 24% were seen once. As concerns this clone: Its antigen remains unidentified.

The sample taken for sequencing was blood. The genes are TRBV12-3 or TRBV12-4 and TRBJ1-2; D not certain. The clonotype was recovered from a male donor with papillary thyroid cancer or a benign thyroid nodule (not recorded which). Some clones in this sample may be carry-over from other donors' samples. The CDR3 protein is CASSFSADYGYTF. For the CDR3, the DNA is TGTGCCAGCAGTTTTTCGGCGGACTATGGCTACACCTTC.